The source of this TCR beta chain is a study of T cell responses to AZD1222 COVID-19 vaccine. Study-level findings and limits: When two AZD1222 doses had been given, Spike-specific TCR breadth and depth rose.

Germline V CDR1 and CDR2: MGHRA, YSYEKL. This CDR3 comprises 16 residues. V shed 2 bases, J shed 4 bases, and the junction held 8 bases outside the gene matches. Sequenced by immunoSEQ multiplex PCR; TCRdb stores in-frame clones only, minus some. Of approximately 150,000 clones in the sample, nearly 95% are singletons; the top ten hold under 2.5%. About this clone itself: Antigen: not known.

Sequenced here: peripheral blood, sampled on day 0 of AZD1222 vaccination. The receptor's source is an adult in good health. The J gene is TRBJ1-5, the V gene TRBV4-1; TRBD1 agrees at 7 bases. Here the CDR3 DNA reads TGCGCCAGCAGCCAACACAGGGGACCCCCTAATCAGCCCCAGCATTTT. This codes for CASSQHRGPPNQPQHF.